This T cell receptor beta chain was retrieved from a study of T-cell reconstitution after alpha-beta-depleted transplantation in children. General study findings and limits: TCRbeta diversity was high at day 60 in some patients (a result of surviving recipient T cells and thymic progenitors).

Preparation of the TCRbeta library was carried out with unique molecular identifiers. Each CDR3 protein gets one entry after TCRdb re-called the PCR reads with MiXCR. Of around 580,000 distinct CDR3 sequences listed, approximately 22% are singletons. Per the germline V gene, CDR1 is ENHRY and CDR2 is SYGVKD. The CDR3 is made up of 13 amino acids. The ends lost 8 bases at V and 4 bases at J; junction bases unmatched: 5. This clonotype was seen many times. Antigen specificity is unknown. The rearrangement joins TRBV10-3 to TRBJ1-1; 9 bases agree with TRBD1. The sample in question was PBMCs, mostly from graft donor cells, obtained 360 days after TCRalphabeta/CD19-depleted stem cell transplant. This clonotype was obtained from a boy under three years old who had a stem cell transplant for acute myeloid leukemia, so the T cells may come from the graft donor. Written as DNA, the CDR3 is TGTGCCATCGGGGGACAGGGAACCACTGAAGCTTTCTTT. Amino acids: CAIGGQGTTEAFF.